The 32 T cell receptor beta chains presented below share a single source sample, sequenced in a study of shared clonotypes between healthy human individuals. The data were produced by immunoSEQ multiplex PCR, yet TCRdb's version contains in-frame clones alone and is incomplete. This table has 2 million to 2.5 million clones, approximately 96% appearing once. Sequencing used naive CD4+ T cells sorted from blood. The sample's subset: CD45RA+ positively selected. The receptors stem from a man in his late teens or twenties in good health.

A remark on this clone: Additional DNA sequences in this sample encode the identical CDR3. CDR3 residues: CASSPGSQETQYF. The CDR3 nucleotides read TGTGCCAGCTCACCAGGCAGTCAAGAGACCCAGTACTTC. The chain combines TRBV18 with TRBJ2-5; no reliable D call. Looked up from germline, CDR1 is KGHSH and CDR2 is LQKENI. The V gene lost 2 bases and the J gene lost 2 bases, with 6 bases spanning the gap. CDR3 size: 13 residues.

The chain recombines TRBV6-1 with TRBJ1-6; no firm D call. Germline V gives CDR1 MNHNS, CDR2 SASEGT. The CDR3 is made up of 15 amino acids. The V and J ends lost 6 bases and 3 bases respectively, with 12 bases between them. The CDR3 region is CASRGPGSYNSPLHF. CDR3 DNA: TGTGCCAGCAGGGGCCCCGGGAGCTATAATTCACCCCTCCACTTT.

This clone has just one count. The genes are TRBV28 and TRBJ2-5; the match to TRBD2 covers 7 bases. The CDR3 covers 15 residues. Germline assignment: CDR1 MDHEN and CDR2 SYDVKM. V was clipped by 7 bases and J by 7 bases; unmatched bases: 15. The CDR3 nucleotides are TGTGCCAGCACTACAGCTGGGCGGGGCGGGGGGACCCAGTACTTC. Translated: CASTTAGRGGGTQYF.

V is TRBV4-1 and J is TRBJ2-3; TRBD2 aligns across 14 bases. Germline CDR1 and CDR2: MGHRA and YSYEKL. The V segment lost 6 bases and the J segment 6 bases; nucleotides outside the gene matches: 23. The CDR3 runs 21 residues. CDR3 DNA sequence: TGCGCCAGCAGACCCGTCGGACTAGCGGGAGGCCCAGGGGAAAGGGGGGATACGCAGTATTTT. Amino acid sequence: CASRPVGLAGGPGERGDTQYF.

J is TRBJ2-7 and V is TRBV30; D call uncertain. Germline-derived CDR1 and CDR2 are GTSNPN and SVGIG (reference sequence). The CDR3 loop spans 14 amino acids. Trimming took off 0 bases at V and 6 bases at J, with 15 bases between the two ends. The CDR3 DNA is TGTGCCTGGAGTGTGGGTAGCTCCCGAGTCGAGCAGTACTTC. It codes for CAWSVGSSRVEQYF.

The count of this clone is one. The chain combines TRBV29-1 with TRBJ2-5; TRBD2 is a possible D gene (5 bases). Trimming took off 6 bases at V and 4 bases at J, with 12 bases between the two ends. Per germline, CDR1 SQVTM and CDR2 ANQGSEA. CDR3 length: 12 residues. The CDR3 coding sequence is TGCAGCGTCGTCCGTGGGAGAGAGACCCAGTACTTC. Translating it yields CSVVRGRETQYF.

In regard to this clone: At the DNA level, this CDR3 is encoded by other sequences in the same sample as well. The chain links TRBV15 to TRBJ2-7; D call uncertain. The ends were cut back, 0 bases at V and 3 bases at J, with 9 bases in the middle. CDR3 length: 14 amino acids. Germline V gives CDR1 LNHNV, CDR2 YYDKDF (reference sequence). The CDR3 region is CATSRDRSSYEQYF. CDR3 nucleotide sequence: TGTGCCACCAGCAGAGATCGGAGCAGCTACGAGCAGTACTTC.

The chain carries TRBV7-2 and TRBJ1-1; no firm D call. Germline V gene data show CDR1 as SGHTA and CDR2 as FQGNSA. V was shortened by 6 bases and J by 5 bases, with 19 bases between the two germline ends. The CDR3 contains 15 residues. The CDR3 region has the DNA TGTGCCAGCAGGAATTGGGCCCCTCTAGGGACTGAAGCTTTCTTT. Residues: CASRNWAPLGTEAFF.

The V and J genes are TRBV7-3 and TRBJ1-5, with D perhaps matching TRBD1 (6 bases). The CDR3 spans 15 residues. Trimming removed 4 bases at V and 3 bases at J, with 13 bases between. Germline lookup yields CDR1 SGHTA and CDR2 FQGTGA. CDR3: CASSYGQRVNQPQHF. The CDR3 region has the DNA TGTGCCAGCAGCTACGGACAGAGGGTCAATCAGCCCCAGCATTTT.

The CDR3, as DNA: TGTGCCAGCTCACCTCCGTGGACTCCTTCTCAAGAGACCCAGTACTTC. It is translated as CASSPPWTPSQETQYF. The rearrangement uses TRBV18 and TRBJ2-5; the D gene is possibly TRBD2 (5 bases). CDR1 KGHSH and CDR2 LQKENI come from the germline V gene. This CDR3 spans 16 amino acids. Trimming took 3 bases from V and 2 from J, leaving 16 bases between them.

CDR3 DNA sequence: TGTGCCTGGAGTCGCCGACTAGCGGGAGGCAATGAGCAGTTCTTC. It codes for CAWSRRLAGGNEQFF. This chain connects TRBV30 to TRBJ2-1; 13 positions agree with TRBD2. Looked up from germline, CDR1 is GTSNPN and CDR2 is SVGIG (reference sequence). V gave up 2 bases and J gave up 6 bases; unmatched junction bases: 4. The CDR3 length is 15 residues.

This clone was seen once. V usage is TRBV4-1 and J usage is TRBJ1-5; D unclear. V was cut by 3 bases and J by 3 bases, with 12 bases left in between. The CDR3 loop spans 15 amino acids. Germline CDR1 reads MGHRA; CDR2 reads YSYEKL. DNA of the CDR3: TGCGCCAGCAGCCAGGGCCCCTATTTCAATCAGCCCCAGCATTTT. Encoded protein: CASSQGPYFNQPQHF.

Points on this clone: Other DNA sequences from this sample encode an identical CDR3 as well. CDR3: CASSELASGSYEQYF. As DNA, the CDR3 is TGTGCCAGCAGTGAACTGGCTAGCGGGAGCTACGAGCAGTACTTC. The genes are TRBV2 and TRBJ2-7, with 10 positions matching TRBD2. Germline V lookup: CDR1 SNHLY, CDR2 FYNNEI. This CDR3 contains 15 residues. V lost 2 bases and J lost 3; bases outside the gene matches: 4.

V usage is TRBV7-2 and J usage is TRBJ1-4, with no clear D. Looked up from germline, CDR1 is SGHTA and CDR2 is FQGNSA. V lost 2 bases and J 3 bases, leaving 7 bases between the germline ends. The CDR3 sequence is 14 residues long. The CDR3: CASSLHGANEKLFF. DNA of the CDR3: TGTGCCAGCAGCTTACATGGGGCTAATGAAAAACTGTTTTTT.

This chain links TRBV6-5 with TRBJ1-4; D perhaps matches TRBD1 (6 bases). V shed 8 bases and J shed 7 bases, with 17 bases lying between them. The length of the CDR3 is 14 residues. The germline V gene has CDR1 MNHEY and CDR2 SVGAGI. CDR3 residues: CASGPRGSVEKLFF. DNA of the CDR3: TGTGCCAGCGGGCCTAGGGGGTCGGTTGAAAAACTGTTTTTT.

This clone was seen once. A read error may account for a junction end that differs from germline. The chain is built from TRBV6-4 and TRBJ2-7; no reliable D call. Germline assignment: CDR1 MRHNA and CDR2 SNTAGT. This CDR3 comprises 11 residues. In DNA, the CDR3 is TGCCAGGAGAGTCGGCGGAACGAGCAGTACTTC. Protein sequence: CQESRRNEQYF.

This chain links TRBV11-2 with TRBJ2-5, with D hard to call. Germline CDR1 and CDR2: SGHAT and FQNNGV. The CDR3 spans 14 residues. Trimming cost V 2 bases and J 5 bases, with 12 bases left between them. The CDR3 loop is CASSLRVFFETQYF. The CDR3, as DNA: TGTGCCAGCAGCTTAAGGGTCTTTTTCGAGACCCAGTACTTC.

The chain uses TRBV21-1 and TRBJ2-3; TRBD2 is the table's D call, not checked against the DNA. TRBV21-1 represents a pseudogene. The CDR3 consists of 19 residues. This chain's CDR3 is CASSKEWRGAGILGDTQYF. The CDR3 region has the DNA TGTGCCAGCAGCAAAGAGTGGCGGGGGGCCGGTATCCTCGGCGATACGCAGTATTTT.

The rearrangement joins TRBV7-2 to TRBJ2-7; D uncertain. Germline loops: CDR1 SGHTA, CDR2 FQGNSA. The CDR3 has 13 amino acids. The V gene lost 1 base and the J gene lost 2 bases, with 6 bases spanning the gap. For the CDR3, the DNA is TGTGCCAGCAGCTTAGATCGCCCCTACGAGCAGTACTTC. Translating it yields CASSLDRPYEQYF.

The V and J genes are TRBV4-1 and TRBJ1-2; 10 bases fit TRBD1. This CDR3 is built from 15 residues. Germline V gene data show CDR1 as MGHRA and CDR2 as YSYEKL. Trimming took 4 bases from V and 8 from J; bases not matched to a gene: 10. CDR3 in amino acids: CASSLPGQGLRGYTF. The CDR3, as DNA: TGCGCCAGCAGCCTTCCGGGACAGGGGCTTAGGGGCTACACCTTC.

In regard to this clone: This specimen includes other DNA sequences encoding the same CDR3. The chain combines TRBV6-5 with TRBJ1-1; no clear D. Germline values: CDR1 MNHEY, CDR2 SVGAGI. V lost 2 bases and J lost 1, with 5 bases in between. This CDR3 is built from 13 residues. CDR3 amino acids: CASSYGRNTEAFF. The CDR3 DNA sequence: TGTGCCAGCAGTTACGGAAGGAACACTGAAGCTTTCTTT.

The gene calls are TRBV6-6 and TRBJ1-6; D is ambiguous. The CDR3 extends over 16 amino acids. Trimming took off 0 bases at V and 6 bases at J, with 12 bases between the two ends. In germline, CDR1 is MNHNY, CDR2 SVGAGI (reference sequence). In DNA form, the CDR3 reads TGTGCCAGCAGTTACTCCCGGACGGGTTTTAATTCACCCCTCCACTTT. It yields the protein CASSYSRTGFNSPLHF.

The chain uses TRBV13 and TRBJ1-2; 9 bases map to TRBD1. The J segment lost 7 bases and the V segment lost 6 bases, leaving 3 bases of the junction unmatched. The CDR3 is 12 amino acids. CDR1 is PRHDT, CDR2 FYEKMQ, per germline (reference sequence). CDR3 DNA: TGTGCCAGCAGAGGGACAGGGACTGGCTACACCTTC. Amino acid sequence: CASRGTGTGYTF.

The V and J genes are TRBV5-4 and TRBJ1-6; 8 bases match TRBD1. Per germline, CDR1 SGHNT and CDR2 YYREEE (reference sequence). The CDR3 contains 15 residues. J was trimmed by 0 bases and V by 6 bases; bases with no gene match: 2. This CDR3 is CASTTGGSYNSPLHF. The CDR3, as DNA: TGTGCCAGCACCACAGGGGGCTCCTATAATTCACCCCTCCACTTT.

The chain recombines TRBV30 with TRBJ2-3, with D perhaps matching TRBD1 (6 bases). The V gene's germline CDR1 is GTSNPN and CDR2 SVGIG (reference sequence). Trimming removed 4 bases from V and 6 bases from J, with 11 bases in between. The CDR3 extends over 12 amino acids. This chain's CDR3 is CAWTSQGDTQYF. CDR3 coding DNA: TGTGCCTGGACCAGCCAGGGGGATACGCAGTATTTT.

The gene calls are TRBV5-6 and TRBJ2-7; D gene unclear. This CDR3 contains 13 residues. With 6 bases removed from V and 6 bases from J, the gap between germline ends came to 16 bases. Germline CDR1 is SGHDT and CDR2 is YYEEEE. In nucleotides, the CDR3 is TGTGCCAGCACCCCGGGCCCGCAACGCGAGCAGTACTTC. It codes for CASTPGPQREQYF.

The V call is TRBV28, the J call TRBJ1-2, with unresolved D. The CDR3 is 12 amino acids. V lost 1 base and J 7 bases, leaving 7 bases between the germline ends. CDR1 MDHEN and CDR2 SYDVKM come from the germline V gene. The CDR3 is CASSLSGVGYTF. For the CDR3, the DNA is TGTGCCAGCAGTTTATCCGGGGTTGGCTACACCTTC.

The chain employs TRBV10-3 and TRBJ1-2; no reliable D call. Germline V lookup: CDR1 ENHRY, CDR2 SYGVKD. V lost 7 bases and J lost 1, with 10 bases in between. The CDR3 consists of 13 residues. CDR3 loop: CAITSGVNYGYTF. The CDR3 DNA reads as TGTGCCATCACGTCGGGCGTTAACTATGGCTACACCTTC.

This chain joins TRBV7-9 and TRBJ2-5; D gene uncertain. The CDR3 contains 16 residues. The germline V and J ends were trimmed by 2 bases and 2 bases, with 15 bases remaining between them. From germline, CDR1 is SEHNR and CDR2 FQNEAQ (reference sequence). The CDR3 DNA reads TGTGCCAGCAGCTTAATCGTTTTACCGTTGCAAGAGACCCAGTACTTC. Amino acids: CASSLIVLPLQETQYF.

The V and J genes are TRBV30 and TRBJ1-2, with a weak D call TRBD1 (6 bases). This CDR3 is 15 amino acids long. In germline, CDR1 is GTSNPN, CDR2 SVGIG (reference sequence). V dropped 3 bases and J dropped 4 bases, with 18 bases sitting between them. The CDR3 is CAWSPKGGMGYGYTF. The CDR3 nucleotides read TGTGCCTGGAGCCCCAAGGGGGGGATGGGCTATGGCTACACCTTC.

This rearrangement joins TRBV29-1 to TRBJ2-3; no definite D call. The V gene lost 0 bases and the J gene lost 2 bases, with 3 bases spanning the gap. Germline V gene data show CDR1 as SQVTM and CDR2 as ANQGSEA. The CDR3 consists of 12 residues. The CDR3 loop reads CSVEEDTDTQYF. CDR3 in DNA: TGCAGCGTTGAAGAGGACACAGATACGCAGTATTTT.

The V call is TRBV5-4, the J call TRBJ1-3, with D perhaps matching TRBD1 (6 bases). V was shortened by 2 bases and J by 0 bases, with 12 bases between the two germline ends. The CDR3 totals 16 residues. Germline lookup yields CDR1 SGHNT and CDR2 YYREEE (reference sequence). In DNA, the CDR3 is TGTGCCAGCAGCTTAGCCGGGACACTCTCTGGAAACACCATATATTTT. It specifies CASSLAGTLSGNTIYF.